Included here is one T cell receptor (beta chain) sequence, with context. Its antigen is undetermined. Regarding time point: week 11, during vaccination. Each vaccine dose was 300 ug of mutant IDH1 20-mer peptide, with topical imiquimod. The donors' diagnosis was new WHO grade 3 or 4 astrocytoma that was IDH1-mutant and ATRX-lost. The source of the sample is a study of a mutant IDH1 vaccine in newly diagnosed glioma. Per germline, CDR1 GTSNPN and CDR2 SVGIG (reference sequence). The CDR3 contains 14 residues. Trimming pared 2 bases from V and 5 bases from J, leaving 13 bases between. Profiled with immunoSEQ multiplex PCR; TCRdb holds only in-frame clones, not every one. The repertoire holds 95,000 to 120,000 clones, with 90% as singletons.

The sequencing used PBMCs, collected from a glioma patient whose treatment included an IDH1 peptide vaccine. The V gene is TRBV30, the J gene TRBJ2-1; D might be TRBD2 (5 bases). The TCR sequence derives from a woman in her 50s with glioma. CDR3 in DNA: TGTGCCTGGAGTCTAACTAGTGCCCACAATGAGCAGTTCTTC. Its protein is CAWSLTSAHNEQFF.